This T cell receptor (beta chain) was sequenced during a study of lymphopenia after photon versus proton radiotherapy. As to this clone: Antigen specificity is unknown.

V was clipped by 5 bases and J by 6 bases; unmatched bases: 12. Germline CDR1 reads MNHEY; CDR2 reads SMNVEV (reference sequence). This CDR3 spans 16 amino acids. Regarding the study as a whole: Authors raise, but do not show, better survival with proton therapy. Oligoclonal CD8+ Temra expansion after nadir drove photon patients' diversity drop.

This table comes from immunoSEQ multiplex PCR, and its TCRdb copy is limited to in-frame clones, with some not included. The sample has roughly 57,000 clones, about 83% seen once. The clonotype was recovered from a middle-aged man with gastric cancer. The chain has TRBV27 and TRBJ2-1, with 8 bases matching TRBD2. Sequences were derived from peripheral blood, sampled from a patient treated with photon-based radiotherapy. In nucleotides, the CDR3 is TGTGCCAGCAGTCCGATAACTAGCGGACGCTCCAATGAGCAGTTCTTC. Protein product: CASSPITSGRSNEQFF.